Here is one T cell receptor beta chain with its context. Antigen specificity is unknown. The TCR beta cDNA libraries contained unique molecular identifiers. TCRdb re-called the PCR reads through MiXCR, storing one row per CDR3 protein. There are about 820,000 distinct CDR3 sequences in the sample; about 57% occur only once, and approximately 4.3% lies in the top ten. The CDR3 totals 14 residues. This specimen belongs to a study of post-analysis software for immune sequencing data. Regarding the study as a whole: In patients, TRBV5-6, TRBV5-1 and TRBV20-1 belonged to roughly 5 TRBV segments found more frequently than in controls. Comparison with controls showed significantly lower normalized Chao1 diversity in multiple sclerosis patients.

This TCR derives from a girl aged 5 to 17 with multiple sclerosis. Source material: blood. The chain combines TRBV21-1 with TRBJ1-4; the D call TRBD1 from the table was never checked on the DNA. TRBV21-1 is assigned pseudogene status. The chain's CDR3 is CASSKGGQGGKLFF. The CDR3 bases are TGTGCCAGCAGCAAGGGGGGACAGGGGGGAAAACTGTTTTTT.